The T cell receptor (beta chain) described here comes from a study of CD8 T cells in ankylosing spondylitis (dated by TCRdb to the late 2010s). Study-wide context: The study profiled T cell receptor beta repertoires in healthy donors and ankylosing spondylitis patients to find disease-linked TCR variants. The full study cohort comprised some 27 ankylosing spondylitis patients and around 100 healthy donors. Peripheral blood was sampled, and synovial fluid was additionally collected from ankylosing spondylitis patients. Summary of the overall study and its limitations: A TCR beta motif of several highly homologous amino acid variants appeared characteristic of blood from ankylosing spondylitis patients. Some of the motif variants had been reported before in the synovial fluid and blood of reactive arthritis patients, a finding that suggests common disease-initiation mechanisms. The disease-linked clones were reported to be significantly enriched in matched synovial fluid samples from ankylosing spondylitis patients. The disease-linked clones had a CD8+ phenotype and were found at relatively low frequencies in peripheral blood.

From the cysteine up to the phenylalanine, the CDR3 has a length of 14 residues. Just the 42-base CDR3 DNA is kept, in frame starting at base 1. V sheds 6 bases and J sheds 5 bases, leaving 17 bases between their ends. This clonotype was counted at least ten times. Its cognate antigen has yet to be identified. No base quality information exists; no much larger clone differs at one position. Sequenced on an Illumina HiSeq 2500. TCR beta libraries were prepared by quantitative 5'-RACE with molecular barcodes. On the study's bioinformatics: To identify disease-linked TCR variants, a new computational method was used, one built on a probabilistic model of VDJ rearrangement. TCRdb ran its own pipeline on the public reads, namely fastp trimming at Q25 and MiXCR clone calling, and kept in-frame beta chains. Identical CDR3 protein sequences are pooled into one entry, listed with their most common genes and DNA. The V and J calls shown here were made by TCRdb, not taken from the authors' results. The sample contains around 99,000 distinct CDR3 sequences, around 10% of them found a single time. Jointly, the top ten make up 4% to 5.5% of the sample.

Sequenced: blood, either unsorted or a sorted T cell fraction (not recorded which). The sequence was collected from a male donor with ankylosing spondylitis or in good health (not recorded which). The chain was built from TRBV12-3 or TRBV12-4 and TRBJ2-7; TRBD2 is perhaps the D gene, given 7 matching bases. The sequenced DNA: TGTGCCAGCAGCCCGGGGGGCCTGGTCGACGAGCAGTACTTC. It is translated as CASSPGGLVDEQYF.